The sequence of this T cell receptor beta chain was determined in a study of identifying expanded T cells in peripheral blood. Germline CDR1 reads MDHEN; CDR2 reads SYDVKM. V lost 6 bases, J lost 6 bases, and 11 bases lay in between. The length of the CDR3 is 12 residues. Sequenced by immunoSEQ multiplex PCR; TCRdb stores in-frame clones only, minus some. This table has about 85,000 clones, more than 75% appearing once. Healthy donors had no documented immune events, such as infections, while sampled. Material for sequencing was blood. The genes are TRBV28 and TRBJ1-1; possibly TRBD1 for D (6 bases). This TCR was recovered from a person aged 18 to 75 in good health. The CDR3 coding sequence is TGTGCCAGCAGCCGATACAGGGCTGAAGCTTTCTTT. This gives the protein CASSRYRAEAFF.